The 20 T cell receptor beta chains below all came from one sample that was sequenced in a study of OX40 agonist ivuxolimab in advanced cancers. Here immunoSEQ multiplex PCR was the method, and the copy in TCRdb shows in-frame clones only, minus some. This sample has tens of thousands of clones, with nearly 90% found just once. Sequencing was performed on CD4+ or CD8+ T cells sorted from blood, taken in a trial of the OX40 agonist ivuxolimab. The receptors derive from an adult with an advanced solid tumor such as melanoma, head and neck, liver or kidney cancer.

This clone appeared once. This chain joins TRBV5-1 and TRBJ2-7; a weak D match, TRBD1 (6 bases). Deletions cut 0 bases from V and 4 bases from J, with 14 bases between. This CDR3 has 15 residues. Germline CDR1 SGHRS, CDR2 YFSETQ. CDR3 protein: CASSLVATGSYEQYF. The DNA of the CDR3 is TGCGCCAGCAGCTTGGTTGCGACAGGTAGTTACGAGCAGTACTTC.

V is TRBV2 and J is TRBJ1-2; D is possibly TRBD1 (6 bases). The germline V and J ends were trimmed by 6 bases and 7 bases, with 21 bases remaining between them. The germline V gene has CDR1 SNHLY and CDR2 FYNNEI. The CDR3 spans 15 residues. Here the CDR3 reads CASRVNRGGRAGYTF. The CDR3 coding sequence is TGTGCCAGCAGAGTGAACCGAGGGGGGAGGGCTGGCTACACCTTC.

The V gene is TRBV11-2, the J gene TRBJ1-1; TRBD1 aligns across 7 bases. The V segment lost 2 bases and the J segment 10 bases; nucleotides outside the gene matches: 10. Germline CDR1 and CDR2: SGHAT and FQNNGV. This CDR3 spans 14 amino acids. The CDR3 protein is CASSLTYGTVLAFF. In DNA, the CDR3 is TGTGCCAGCAGCTTAACATATGGGACAGTACTAGCTTTCTTT.

In DNA, the CDR3 is TGTGCCAGCAGCTTCTCCGGGATCGAGGAGCAGTTCTTC. Residues: CASSFSGIEEQFF. This chain uses TRBV11-3 with TRBJ2-1; D perhaps matches TRBD2 (5 bases). Germline CDR1 SGHNT, CDR2 YENEEA. The germline V and J ends were trimmed by 3 bases and 10 bases, with 13 bases remaining between them. The CDR3 runs 13 residues.

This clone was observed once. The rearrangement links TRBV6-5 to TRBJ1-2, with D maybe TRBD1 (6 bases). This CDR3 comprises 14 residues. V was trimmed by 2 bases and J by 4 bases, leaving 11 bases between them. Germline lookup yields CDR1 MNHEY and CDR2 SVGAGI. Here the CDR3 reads CASSYAGGGYGYTF. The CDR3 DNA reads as TGTGCCAGCAGTTACGCTGGGGGCGGCTATGGCTACACCTTC.

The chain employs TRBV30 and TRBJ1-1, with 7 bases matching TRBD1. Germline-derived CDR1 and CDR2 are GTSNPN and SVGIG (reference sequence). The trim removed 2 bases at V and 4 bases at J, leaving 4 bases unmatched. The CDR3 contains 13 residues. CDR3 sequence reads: CAWSRDSSTEAFF. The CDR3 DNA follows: TGTGCCTGGAGTCGGGACAGTTCCACTGAAGCTTTCTTT.

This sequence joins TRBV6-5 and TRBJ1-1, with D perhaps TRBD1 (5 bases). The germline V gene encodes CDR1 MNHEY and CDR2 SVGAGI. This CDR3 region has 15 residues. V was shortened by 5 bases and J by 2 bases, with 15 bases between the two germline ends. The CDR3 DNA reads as TGTGCCAGCAGTCCCCCGGGGACCAGAAACACTGAAGCTTTCTTT. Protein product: CASSPPGTRNTEAFF.

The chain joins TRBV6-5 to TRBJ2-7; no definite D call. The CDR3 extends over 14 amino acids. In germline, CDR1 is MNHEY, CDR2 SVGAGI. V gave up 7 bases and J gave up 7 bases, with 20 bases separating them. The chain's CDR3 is CASTKSTSGREQYF. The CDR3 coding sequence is TGTGCCAGCACCAAGTCCACATCAGGACGTGAGCAGTACTTC.

The CDR3 DNA reads TGTGCCAGCAGTTACAGACTAGACCGCTACGAGCAGTACTTC. It is translated as CASSYRLDRYEQYF. The chain couples TRBV6-6 to TRBJ2-7, with D perhaps TRBD2 (6 bases). The V gene lost 2 bases and the J gene lost 3 bases, with 11 bases spanning the gap. The CDR3 has 14 residues. CDR1 is MNHNY, CDR2 SVGAGI, per germline (reference sequence).

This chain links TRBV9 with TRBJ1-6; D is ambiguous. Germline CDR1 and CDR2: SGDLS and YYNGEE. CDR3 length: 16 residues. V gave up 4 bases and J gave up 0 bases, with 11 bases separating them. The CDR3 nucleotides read TGTGCCAGCAGCTCCACCGGGAGCTCCTATAATTCACCCCTCCACTTT. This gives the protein CASSSTGSSYNSPLHF.

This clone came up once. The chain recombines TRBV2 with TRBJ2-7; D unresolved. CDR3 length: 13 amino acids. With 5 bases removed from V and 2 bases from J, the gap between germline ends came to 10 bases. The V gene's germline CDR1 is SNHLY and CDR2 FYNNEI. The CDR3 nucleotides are TGTGCCAGCAGTCGGACCCAGACCTACGAGCAGTACTTC. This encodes CASSRTQTYEQYF.

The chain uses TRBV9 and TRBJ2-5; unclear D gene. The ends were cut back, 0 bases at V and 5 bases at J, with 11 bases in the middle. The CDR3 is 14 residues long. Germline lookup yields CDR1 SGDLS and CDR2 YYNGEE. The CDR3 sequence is CASSVGQARETQYF. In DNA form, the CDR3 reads TGTGCCAGCAGCGTAGGGCAGGCAAGGGAGACCCAGTACTTC.

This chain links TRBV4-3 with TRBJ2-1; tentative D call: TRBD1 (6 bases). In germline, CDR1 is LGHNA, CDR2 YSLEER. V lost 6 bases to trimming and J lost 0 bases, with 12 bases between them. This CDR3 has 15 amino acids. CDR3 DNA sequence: TGCGCCAGCAGTCCGGGACAAAGCTCCTACAATGAGCAGTTCTTC. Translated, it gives CASSPGQSSYNEQFF.

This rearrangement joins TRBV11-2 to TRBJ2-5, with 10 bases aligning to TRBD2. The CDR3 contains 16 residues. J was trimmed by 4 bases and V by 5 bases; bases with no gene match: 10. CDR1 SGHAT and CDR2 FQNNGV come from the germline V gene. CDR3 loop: CASSLTAGGGGETQYF. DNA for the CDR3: TGTGCCAGCAGCCTCACAGCGGGAGGGGGGGGAGAGACCCAGTACTTC.

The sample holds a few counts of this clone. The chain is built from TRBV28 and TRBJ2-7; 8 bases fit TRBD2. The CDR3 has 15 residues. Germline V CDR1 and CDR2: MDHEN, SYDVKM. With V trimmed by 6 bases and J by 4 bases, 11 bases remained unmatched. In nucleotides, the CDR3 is TGTGCCAGCAGGTCCGGGGGGGGTGGACTTTACGAGCAGTACTTC. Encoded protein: CASRSGGGGLYEQYF.

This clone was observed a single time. The CDR3 coding sequence is TGTGCCAGCAGCTTGGACTTAGGGACAGGCGATTATGGCTACACCTTC. It is translated as CASSLDLGTGDYGYTF. This chain uses TRBV5-4 with TRBJ1-2; 8 bases fit TRBD1. The CDR3 runs to 16 residues. CDR1 SGHNT and CDR2 YYREEE come from the germline V gene (reference sequence). Losses at the gene ends were 0 bases for V and 5 bases for J; bases not matched to a gene: 9.

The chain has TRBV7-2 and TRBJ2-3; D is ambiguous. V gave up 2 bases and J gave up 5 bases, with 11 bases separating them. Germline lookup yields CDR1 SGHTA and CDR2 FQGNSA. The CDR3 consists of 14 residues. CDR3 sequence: CASSLQSSEDTQYF. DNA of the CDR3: TGTGCCAGCAGCTTACAGTCCTCGGAAGATACGCAGTATTTT.

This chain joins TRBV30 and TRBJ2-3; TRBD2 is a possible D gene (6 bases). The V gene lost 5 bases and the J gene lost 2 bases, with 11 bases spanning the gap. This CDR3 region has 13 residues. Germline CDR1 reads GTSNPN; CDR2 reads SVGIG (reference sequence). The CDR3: CAWSGVTTDTQYF. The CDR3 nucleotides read TGTGCCTGGTCGGGGGTTACCACAGATACGCAGTATTTT.

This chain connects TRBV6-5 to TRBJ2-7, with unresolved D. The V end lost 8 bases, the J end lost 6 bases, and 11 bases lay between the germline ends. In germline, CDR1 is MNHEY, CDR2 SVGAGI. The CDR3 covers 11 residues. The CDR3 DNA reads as TGTGCCAGCGGGGATTGGGTCGAGCAGTACTTC. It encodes CASGDWVEQYF.

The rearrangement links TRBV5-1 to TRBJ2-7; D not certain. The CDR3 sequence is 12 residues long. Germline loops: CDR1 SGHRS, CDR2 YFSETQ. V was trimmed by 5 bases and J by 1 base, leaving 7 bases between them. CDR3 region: CASSLSSYEQYF. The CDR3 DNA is TGCGCCAGCAGTCTCTCTTCCTACGAGCAGTACTTC.